These 19 T cell receptor beta chains originate from one sample sequenced in a study of siplizumab effects on memory and regulatory T cells. Sequenced by immunoSEQ multiplex PCR; TCRdb stores in-frame clones only, minus some. The sample has approximately 65,000 clones; approximately 87% are singletons. Source material: memory CD4+ T cells sorted from blood. These receptors all come from a human donor in good health.

V gene TRBV4-1 combines with J gene TRBJ2-2; no clear D gene. The CDR3 has 17 residues. Germline CDR1 and CDR2: MGHRA and YSYEKL. V was clipped by 1 base and J by 5 bases, with 17 bases between them. DNA of the CDR3: TGCGCCAGCAGCCAAGTCGATATGGGTTTTATAACCGGGGAGCTGTTTTTT. It encodes CASSQVDMGFITGELFF.

The J gene is TRBJ1-5, the V gene TRBV12-5; 8 nucleotides align to TRBD1. In germline, CDR1 is LGHNT, CDR2 FRNRAP. The CDR3 runs to 16 residues. With 5 bases clipped from V and 6 bases from J, the junction kept 12 bases outside the gene matches. The CDR3 loop reads CASGPLDREQGQPQHF. For the CDR3, the DNA is TGTGCTAGTGGTCCGCTGGACAGGGAACAGGGTCAGCCCCAGCATTTT.

This clone was seen only once. The chain has TRBV25-1 and TRBJ2-7, with D unresolved. CDR1 and CDR2 (germline): MGHDK, SYGVNS. V shed 7 bases and J shed 6 bases, with 13 bases lying between them. The CDR3 has 12 amino acids. This CDR3 is CASTYDAREQYF. Here the CDR3 DNA reads TGTGCCAGCACCTACGACGCCCGCGAGCAGTACTTC.

The rearrangement joins TRBV6-1 to TRBJ2-7, with no clear D. The CDR3 is 12 amino acids. Germline V gives CDR1 MNHNS, CDR2 SASEGT. The V end lost 7 bases, the J end lost 6 bases, and 13 bases lay between the germline ends. The CDR3 DNA sequence: TGTGCCAGCACTCGGGCCCCCCTCGAGCAGTACTTC. Residues: CASTRAPLEQYF.

This CDR3 is CASSPQGAPYQPQHF. CDR3 bases: TGTGCCAGCAGCCCTCAAGGAGCCCCGTATCAGCCCCAGCATTTT. The chain uses TRBV9 and TRBJ1-5; no reliable D call. Per the germline V gene, CDR1 is SGDLS and CDR2 is YYNGEE. V gave up 4 bases and J gave up 5 bases, with 16 bases separating them. CDR3 length: 15 amino acids.

The chain joins TRBV5-5 to TRBJ1-5; 7 nucleotides agree with TRBD1. Losses at the gene ends were 4 bases for V and 7 bases for J; bases not matched to a gene: 5. There are 13 residues in the CDR3. The germline V gene encodes CDR1 SGHKS and CDR2 YYEKEE (reference sequence). This CDR3 reads CASSITGDQPQHF. CDR3 coding DNA: TGTGCCAGCAGCATCACAGGGGACCAGCCCCAGCATTTT.

The gene calls are TRBV4-1 and TRBJ1-1; D remains unclear. The CDR3 is made up of 14 amino acids. CDR1 and CDR2 from the germline V gene are MGHRA and YSYEKL. The V gene lost 2 bases and the J gene lost 5 bases, with 12 bases spanning the gap. The CDR3 DNA reads TGCGCCAGCAGCCAACCTGGGCGCTTAACTGAAGCTTTCTTT. Its translation: CASSQPGRLTEAFF.

The chain joins TRBV29-1 to TRBJ1-2; tentatively, D is TRBD1 (5 bases). The CDR3 length is 14 residues. Germline-derived CDR1 and CDR2 are SQVTM and ANQGSEA. Trimming stripped 4 bases from V and 0 bases from J, with 12 bases between. The CDR3: CSVVGGNSNYGYTF. In DNA, the CDR3 is TGCAGCGTTGTGGGGGGAAACTCTAACTATGGCTACACCTTC.

The genes are TRBV5-7 and TRBJ2-1, with 11 bases identical to TRBD2. TRBV5-7 is assigned to the ORF class and has an uncertain function. The CDR3 contains 15 residues. The trim removed 3 bases at V and 6 bases at J, leaving 5 bases unmatched. For the CDR3, the DNA is TGTGCCAGCAGCTACCGACTAGCGGGAATCAATGAGCAGTTCTTC. It codes for CASSYRLAGINEQFF.

The V call is TRBV27, the J call TRBJ2-2, with TRBD2 identical over 8 bases. CDR3 length equals 16 residues. The J segment lost 7 bases and the V segment lost 7 bases, leaving 14 bases of the junction unmatched. Germline V lookup: CDR1 MNHEY, CDR2 SMNVEV (reference sequence). CDR3 in DNA: TGTGCCAGCACCCCCCTGGGTAGCGGGAAAAACGGGGAGCTGTTTTTT. Its translation is CASTPLGSGKNGELFF.

The CDR3 nucleotides read TGTGCCAGCAGCCAAACCGCCTACGAGCAGTACTTC. Translation: CASSQTAYEQYF. The chain is built from TRBV7-2 and TRBJ2-7; D unclear. The CDR3 length is 12 residues. Germline V gives CDR1 SGHTA, CDR2 FQGNSA. The V end lost 5 bases, the J end lost 2 bases, and 7 bases lay between the germline ends. The full variable domain, with the rest looked up from reference TRBV7-2 and TRBJ2-7, is GAGVSQSPSNKVTEKGKDVELRCDPISGHTALYWYRQSLGQGLEFLIYFQGNSAPDKSGLPSDRFSAERTGGSVSTLTIQRTQQEDSAVYLCASSQTAYEQYFGPGTRLTVT.

J is TRBJ2-5 and V is TRBV29-1; D is ambiguous. Trimming removed 3 bases from V and 1 base from J, with 12 bases in between. CDR1 is SQVTM, CDR2 ANQGSEA, per germline. This CDR3 has 14 amino acids. The CDR3 loop reads CSVEWTAAQETQYF. The DNA for the CDR3 is TGCAGCGTTGAGTGGACGGCAGCCCAAGAGACCCAGTACTTC.

J is TRBJ2-3 and V is TRBV19; 7 bases line up with TRBD1. The junction had 3 bases not matched to a gene; V was cut back by 1 base and J by 5 bases. This CDR3 comprises 14 residues. Germline lookup yields CDR1 LNHDA and CDR2 SQIVND (reference sequence). This CDR3 reads CASSIVGGRDTQYF. The CDR3 DNA follows: TGTGCCAGTAGTATAGTAGGGGGCCGAGATACGCAGTATTTT.

The gene calls are TRBV5-6 and TRBJ1-5, with D uncertain. Germline V CDR1 and CDR2: SGHDT, YYEEEE. This CDR3 comprises 12 residues. V lost 0 bases, J lost 3 bases, and 1 base lay in between. The CDR3 region has the DNA TGTGCCAGCAGCTTGGTCAATCAGCCCCAGCATTTT. Protein: CASSLVNQPQHF.

The rearrangement joins TRBV15 to TRBJ2-5; D is perhaps TRBD1 (5 bases). The ends were cut back, 1 base at V and 2 bases at J, with 11 bases in the middle. The CDR3 extends over 15 amino acids. The germline V gene has CDR1 LNHNV and CDR2 YYDKDF (reference sequence). CDR3 sequence (DNA): TGTGCCACCAGCAGAGGGGGCAGTGGGCAAGAGACCCAGTACTTC. Its protein is CATSRGGSGQETQYF.

This clone has just one count. In DNA, the CDR3 is TGTGCCAGCAGCTTACTGGGCGGTGGCTATGGCTACACCTTC. It codes for CASSLLGGGYGYTF. V is TRBV5-8 and J is TRBJ1-2; no firm D call. The CDR3 contains 14 residues. Germline CDR1 is SGHTS and CDR2 is YDEGEE. Trimming cost V 2 bases and J 4 bases, with 12 bases left between them.

The rearrangement links TRBV9 to TRBJ1-2; D gene uncertain. V shed 3 bases and J shed 6 bases, with 15 bases lying between them. Germline V gives CDR1 SGDLS, CDR2 YYNGEE. CDR3 length: 14 residues. The CDR3 sequence: CASSADRVWDGYTF. DNA of the CDR3: TGTGCCAGCAGCGCTGATCGGGTATGGGATGGCTACACCTTC.

This clone showed up just a few times. The chain joins TRBV19 to TRBJ2-7; the D gene could be TRBD1 or TRBD2 (5 bases each). The CDR3 is made up of 13 amino acids. Germline V gene lookup returns CDR1 LNHDA and CDR2 SQIVND (reference sequence). V lost 9 bases to trimming and J lost 8 bases, with 20 bases between them. The chain's CDR3 is CASEPGPGNQQYF. The CDR3 DNA reads TGTGCCAGCGAGCCGGGACCGGGTAACCAGCAGTACTTC.

This sequence joins TRBV7-6 and TRBJ1-5; D call uncertain. The CDR3 length is 11 residues. With 2 bases removed from V and 6 bases from J, the gap between germline ends came to 2 bases. CDR1 and CDR2 (germline): SGHVS, FNYEAQ. CDR3 in amino acids: CASSLSQPQHF. DNA for the CDR3: TGTGCCAGCAGCTTAAGTCAGCCCCAGCATTTT.